Listed below are T cell receptor beta chains from one sample, sequenced in a study of pediatric ulcerative colitis. Clones were read by immunoSEQ multiplex PCR, and TCRdb kept only the in-frame ones, dropping some. Altogether 40,000 to 60,000 clones are present, over 70% being singletons, with the ten largest covering over 3%. The sequenced material came from gut tissue. The receptors derive from a girl aged 10 to 17 with moderate ulcerative colitis. The CDR3 runs from the conserved cysteine through the conserved F or W. Fields, in order: clone size, V gene, J gene, D gene, CDR3 DNA, CDR3 protein. The D gene is left open where the match is weak. Expanded clones get a size class; other rows say once, few or many, or leave the size out.

-	TRBV7-6	TRBJ2-5	-	TGTGCCAGCAGCCCCCGGGGAAGTCTGGGGGTGACCCAGTACTTC	CASSPRGSLGVTQYF
-	TRBV6-6	TRBJ2-7	TRBD1	TGTGCCAGCACCTCCGCCCGGGACAGATTTTACTTC	CASTSARDRFYF
-	TRBV9	TRBJ2-5	-	TGTGCCAGCAGCGTAGGGCACAGACGAGAGACCCAGTACTTC	CASSVGHRRETQYF
-	TRBV5-1	TRBJ2-1	TRBD1	TGCGCCAGCAGCTTCGGACAGGGGGCGGATGAGCAGTTCTTC	CASSFGQGADEQFF
-	TRBV5-4	TRBJ2-2	-	TGTGCCAGCAGCTTGGACTTACTTAACACCGGGGAGCTGTTTTTT	CASSLDLLNTGELFF
-	TRBV5-4	TRBJ2-7	-	TGTGCCAGCAGCCCAAGGACAGGGAGGGACTACGAGCAGTACTTC	CASSPRTGRDYEQYF
-	TRBV2	TRBJ1-4	-	TGTGCCAGCAGAACCGGCGGTGGTGGGGAAAAACTGTTTTTT	CASRTGGGGEKLFF
-	TRBV2	TRBJ2-7	-	TGTGCCAGCAGACTAGCTTGGGAGCAGTACTTC	CASRLAWEQYF
few	TRBV7-2	TRBJ2-7	-	TGTGCCAGCAGCCCCCGAAGTGTAGGACGACCCTACGAGCAGTACTTC	CASSPRSVGRPYEQYF
-	TRBV5-6	TRBJ1-1	-	TGTGCCAGCAGCTTGGATCCACCAAGGGACACTGAAGCTTTCTTT	CASSLDPPRDTEAFF
-	TRBV10-1	TRBJ2-1	TRBD1	TGCGCCAGCAGAGGGACAGGGACCTACAATGAGCAGTTCTTC	CASRGTGTYNEQFF
once	TRBV7-2	TRBJ2-2	-	TGTGCCAGCAGCTTAGCGGGGCAGAACACCGGGGAGCTGTTTTTT	CASSLAGQNTGELFF
-	TRBV19	TRBJ1-5	-	TGTGCCAGTAGTATCGGGCAGGGAGGTCACTTGACGCCCCAGCATTTT	CASSIGQGGHLTPQHF
-	TRBV7-9	TRBJ1-2	TRBD1	TGTGCCAGCAGCAATACGACAGGGGGCTATGGCTACACCTTC	CASSNTTGGYGYTF
-	TRBV16	TRBJ1-1	-	TGTGCCAGCAGCCAATCCGGGGGCGAAGCTTTCTTT	CASSQSGGEAFF
few	TRBV30	TRBJ2-7	TRBD1	TGTGCCTGGATAGGCAGGGGGCGCGGCGAGCAGTACTTC	CAWIGRGRGEQYF
few	TRBV7-9	TRBJ1-2	-	TGTGCCAGCAGCTTGGGGACTAACTATGGCTACACCTTC	CASSLGTNYGYTF
-	TRBV4-2	TRBJ2-7	TRBD2	TGTGCCAGCAGCCGAGAACTAGCGGGCTCCTCCTACGAGCAGTACTTC	CASSRELAGSSYEQYF
-	TRBV28	TRBJ2-3	-	TGTGCCAGCAGTTTGGCCGGGCCAGATACGCAGTATTTT	CASSLAGPDTQYF
-	TRBV5-4	TRBJ2-7	TRBD1	TGTGCCAGCAGCTATCCCCCCGGGACAGGGGGCTACGAGCAGTACTTC	CASSYPPGTGGYEQYF
-	TRBV4-3	TRBJ2-3	-	TGCGCCAGCAGCCAAGAATTCAAAGGCACAGATACGCAGTATTTT	CASSQEFKGTDTQYF
-	TRBV5-1	TRBJ1-1	-	TGCGCCAGCAGCTTGACCGACGCTGGGCACACTGAAGCTTTCTTT	CASSLTDAGHTEAFF
-	TRBV2	TRBJ2-6	-	TGTGCCAGCAGCGAGATCGGGACACTAAGTAACGAGGCCAACGTCCTGACTTTC	CASSEIGTLSNEANVLTF
-	TRBV10-2	TRBJ2-1	-	TGCGCCAGCAGTCCCCCCGGCCTTCCGAGTGAGCAGTTCTTC	CASSPPGLPSEQFF
-	TRBV11-2	TRBJ2-1	TRBD1	TGTGCCAGCAGCTTAGATCATGGACAGGGGCTGAATGAGCAGTTCTTC	CASSLDHGQGLNEQFF
-	TRBV6-6	TRBJ1-1	-	TGTGCCAGCAGTTACGGTCCTGTCGCTGAAGCTTTCTTT	CASSYGPVAEAFF
-	TRBV6-1	TRBJ2-7	-	TGTGCCAGCACGGTCACCGACTACGAGCAGTACTTC	CASTVTDYEQYF
-	TRBV18	TRBJ1-2	-	TGTGCCAGCTCACCAGGGGATGGCTACACCTTC	CASSPGDGYTF
-	TRBV6-1	TRBJ2-3	TRBD2	TGTGCCAGCAGCCTCCTAGCGGGAGGCACAGATACGCAGTATTTT	CASSLLAGGTDTQYF
-	TRBV2	TRBJ2-2	-	TGTGCCAGCAGTGAAGTTGGAGGAGGAACCGGGGAGCTGTTTTTT	CASSEVGGGTGELFF
-	TRBV4-2	TRBJ1-4	TRBD1	TGTGCCAGCAGCGACGCACAGGGGCGGGAGTCGGAAAAACTGTTTTTT	CASSDAQGRESEKLFF
-	TRBV27	TRBJ2-7	TRBD2	TGTGCCAGCAGTCGGCTTGGCGGGAGGGCACCGGGGGAGCAGTACTTC	CASSRLGGRAPGEQYF
-	TRBV5-1	TRBJ1-1	TRBD1	TGCGCCAGCAGCTTATTGGACAGGGACACTGAAGCTTTCTTT	CASSLLDRDTEAFF
-	TRBV19	TRBJ2-6	TRBD1	TGTGCCAGTAGTATACGGGACAGGGGGCTTGGGGCCAACGTCCTGACTTTC	CASSIRDRGLGANVLTF
-	TRBV30	TRBJ2-6	-	TGTGCCTGGGATGCTGGGGCCAACGTCCTGACTTTC	CAWDAGANVLTF
-	TRBV5-1	TRBJ1-1	-	TGCGCCAGCAGCGGAGGCGGACTCAACACTGAAGCTTTCTTT	CASSGGGLNTEAFF
-	TRBV5-1	TRBJ1-2	TRBD1	TGCGCCAGCACCCTCCGGGACAGGGACTTGGATGGCTACACCTTC	CASTLRDRDLDGYTF
-	TRBV14	TRBJ2-2	TRBD1	TGTGCCAGCAACCACCGGGACAGGGGGCCATCTAGCACCGGGGAGCTGTTTTTT	CASNHRDRGPSSTGELFF
-	TRBV30	TRBJ2-7	-	TGTGCCTGGGCCGACAGTCCAATGTGGGAGCAGTACTTC	CAWADSPMWEQYF
medium-sized	TRBV4-3	TRBJ1-5	-	TGCGCCAGCAGCCAAGGGTGGGATCAGCCCCAGCATTTT	CASSQGWDQPQHF
-	TRBV19	TRBJ1-3	-	TGTGCCAGTAGTAATATATCTGTGGTATTTGGACAGATCTCTGGAAACACCATATATTTT	CASSNISVVFGQISGNTIYF
-	TRBV4-2	TRBJ1-1	-	TGTGCCAGCAGCCAAGAGGGAACAGGTACGAACACTGAAGCTTTCTTT	CASSQEGTGTNTEAFF
once	TRBV5-4	TRBJ2-5	-	TGTGCCAGCAGCCCGACAGACCAAGAGACCCAGTACTTC	CASSPTDQETQYF
-	TRBV5-1	TRBJ2-1	TRBD2	TGCGCCAGCAGCGACGGACTAGCGGGAGTCGATGAGCAGTTCTTC	CASSDGLAGVDEQFF
-	TRBV2	TRBJ2-7	-	TGTGCCAGCAGACCACAGACCCAATCCTACGAGCAGTACTTC	CASRPQTQSYEQYF
-	TRBV30	TRBJ2-7	-	TGTGCCTGGAGGAACGGCGGGATAGGGTCCTACGAGCAGTACTTC	CAWRNGGIGSYEQYF
-	TRBV28	TRBJ1-2	-	TGTGCCAGCAGGCTAACAGGGTTCTATGGCTACACCTTC	CASRLTGFYGYTF
-	TRBV5-6	TRBJ1-2	-	TGTGCCAGCAGGCATGACGGGGGGTATGGCTACACCTTC	CASRHDGGYGYTF
few	TRBV30	TRBJ1-5	TRBD1	TGTGCCTGGGGACGACAGGGGCGCAATCAGCCCCAGCATTTT	CAWGRQGRNQPQHF
few	TRBV7-2	TRBJ1-5	-	TGTGCCAGCAGCTTTGACGGGGCTAGCAATCAGCCCCAGCATTTT	CASSFDGASNQPQHF
-	TRBV10-2	TRBJ2-7	-	TGCGCCAGCAGCTACCTCACTTACGAGCAGTACTTC	CASSYLTYEQYF
-	TRBV7-6	TRBJ2-2	-	TGTGCCAGCAGCCCCTTGGAAAAAAGGAACACCGGGGAGCTGTTTTTT	CASSPLEKRNTGELFF
-	TRBV25-1	TRBJ2-7	-	TGTGCCAGCAGTAGCGATTGGGTTAACCCTCTAGGGCAGTACTTC	CASSSDWVNPLGQYF
-	TRBV7-9	TRBJ2-2	TRBD1	TGTGCCAGCAGCGTAAGCACAGGGGTTGCAGCCGGGGAGCTGTTTTTT	CASSVSTGVAAGELFF
-	TRBV5-4	TRBJ1-2	TRBD1	TGTGCCAGCAGCGCCGACAGGGGCGGCTACACCTTC	CASSADRGGYTF
few	TRBV28	TRBJ1-5	TRBD1	TGTGCCAGCAGCTCTGGGACAGGGATGAATCAGCCCCAGCATTTT	CASSSGTGMNQPQHF
-	TRBV27	TRBJ2-7	-	TGTGCCAGCAGCCCCATTGGCGGGCTTTCCTACGAGCAGTACTTC	CASSPIGGLSYEQYF
few	TRBV11-2	TRBJ2-2	-	TGTGCCAGCAGCGTGAACACCGGGGAGCTGTTTTTT	CASSVNTGELFF
-	TRBV7-9	TRBJ2-3	TRBD1	TGTGCCAGCAGCTTGGGGGCCCAGGGGGCGAGCACAGATACGCAGTATTTT	CASSLGAQGASTDTQYF
few	TRBV5-1	TRBJ2-7	-	TGCGCCAGCAGAGAGGGCAGAACCTACGAGCAGTACTTC	CASREGRTYEQYF